Presented here are 22 T cell receptor beta chains from one specimen sequenced in a study of regulatory T cells in long-lasting Graves disease. Investigators prepared the TCR beta libraries by applying iRepertoire HTBI primers and Arm-PCR of CDR3 regions. Each CDR3 protein is one row after TCRdb ran MiXCR on the multiplex PCR reads. The sample consists of around 470,000 distinct CDR3 sequences, around 13% of them appearing once. Time point described: newly diagnosed GD, antithyroid drugs for less than 3 months. PBMC-derived RNA was used for the TCR library. The sample also formed part of further work on T cells in Graves' hyperthyroidism and ophthalmopathy.

Sequencing was performed on peripheral blood mononuclear cells (PBMCs), taken at new diagnosis, from a patient treated with antithyroid drugs. The receptors were gathered from a woman in her 50s with Graves disease.

Ten or more counts support this clonotype. V gene TRBV28 combines with J gene TRBJ1-1; 7 bases align to TRBD1. This CDR3 contains 14 residues. The V and J ends lost 5 bases and 5 bases, in that order; junction bases with no gene match: 8. Germline V lookup: CDR1 MDHEN, CDR2 SYDVKM. CDR3 nucleotide sequence: TGTGCCAGCAGTCCGTACAGGGGTTGGACTGAAGCTTTCTTT. Protein sequence: CASSPYRGWTEAFF.

The chain uses TRBV7-6 and TRBJ2-7; 9 bases line up with TRBD1. This CDR3 has 15 residues. V dropped 5 bases and J dropped 0; count of bases not matched to a gene: 5. CDR1 and CDR2 (germline): SGHVS, FNYEAQ. DNA for the CDR3: TGTGCCAGCAGCCCGGGGACAGGGATCTCCTACGAGCAGTACTTC. It specifies CASSPGTGISYEQYF.

This chain uses TRBV7-9 with TRBJ1-2; perhaps TRBD1 as D (6 bases). Trimming removed 5 bases at V and 6 bases at J, with 13 bases between. This CDR3 contains 13 residues. Germline V gene sequence: CDR1 SEHNR, CDR2 FQNEAQ (reference sequence). CDR3 protein: CASSGPAGDGYTF. DNA for the CDR3: TGTGCCAGCAGCGGACCGGCAGGGGATGGCTACACCTTC.

This rearrangement joins TRBV11-2 to TRBJ2-3; tentatively, D is TRBD2 (6 bases). The CDR3 runs to 15 residues. Germline V gene lookup returns CDR1 SGHAT and CDR2 FQNNGV. Trimming shortened V by 4 bases and J by 6 bases, and 17 bases separated the two germline ends. CDR3 sequence reads: CASSSKAGSMDTQYF. The CDR3 DNA reads as TGTGCCAGCAGCTCTAAGGCGGGGTCTATGGATACGCAGTATTTT.

This clonotype was observed at least ten times. V usage is TRBV20-1 and J usage is TRBJ2-3, with 12 bases lining up with TRBD2. CDR3 length: 16 residues. The junction had 9 bases not matched to a gene; V was cut back by 6 bases and J by 2 bases. Germline-derived CDR1 and CDR2 are DFQATT and SNEGSKA (reference sequence). Here the CDR3 reads CSAPRGLAGNTDTQYF. In DNA form, the CDR3 reads TGCAGTGCCCCGAGGGGACTAGCGGGCAACACAGATACGCAGTATTTT.

In its sample, this clonotype was seen a few times. J is TRBJ2-7 and V is TRBV4-1; 8 bases fit TRBD1. The V gene end was trimmed by 0 bases and the J gene end by 6 bases; junction bases not matched to a gene: 7. From germline, CDR1 is MGHRA and CDR2 YSYEKL. This CDR3 has 15 amino acids. The CDR3 region has the DNA TGCGCCAGCAGCCAAGACGCCAGGGGGCCGGGCGAGCAGTACTTC. It yields the protein CASSQDARGPGEQYF.

This clonotype has just a few counts. V is TRBV4-1 and J is TRBJ1-1, with D unclear. The germline V gene has CDR1 MGHRA and CDR2 YSYEKL. The CDR3 contains 14 residues. Trimming removed 0 bases at V and 10 bases at J, with 15 bases between. The CDR3 loop reads CASSQDPPGGTAFF. The CDR3 DNA is TGCGCCAGCAGCCAAGATCCTCCGGGCGGCACAGCTTTCTTT.

This clonotype has ten or more counts. The genes are TRBV6-1 and TRBJ1-2; no definite D call. Germline assignment: CDR1 MNHNS and CDR2 SASEGT. The CDR3 spans 13 residues. Trimming cost V 0 bases and J 8 bases, with 10 bases left between them. The chain's CDR3 is CASSEAGLRGYTF. The CDR3 region has the DNA TGTGCCAGCAGTGAAGCGGGTTTGCGGGGCTACACCTTC.

The sample holds many counts of this clonotype. The V and J genes are TRBV28 and TRBJ2-3, with TRBD2 matching over 10 bases. Germline CDR1 and CDR2: MDHEN and SYDVKM. This CDR3 is built from 19 residues. V trimming: 2 bases; J trimming: 1 base; junction bases outside the gene matches: 12. The CDR3 region has the DNA TGTGCCAGCAGTTTAGTGGGGGCTAGCGGGAGAATGGGCACAGATACGCAGTATTTT. Protein: CASSLVGASGRMGTDTQYF. The variable domain in full, with the rest retrieved from reference TRBV28 and TRBJ2-3, is DVKVTQSSRYLVKRTGEKVFLECVQDMDHENMFWYRQDPGLGLRLIYFSYDVKMKEKGDIPEGYSVSREKKERFSLILESASTNQTSMYLCASSLVGASGRMGTDTQYFGPGTRLTVL.

This clonotype has ten or more counts. The chain combines TRBV28 with TRBJ2-6, with D unresolved. Germline CDR1 and CDR2: MDHEN and SYDVKM. V dropped 8 bases and J dropped 0 bases, with 5 bases sitting between them. The CDR3 is 13 amino acids. The CDR3 protein is CASVFSGANVLTF. The CDR3 DNA sequence: TGTGCCAGCGTTTTCTCTGGGGCCAACGTCCTGACTTTC.

This clonotype showed up many times. This rearrangement joins TRBV11-1 to TRBJ1-1, with D possibly matching TRBD1 (6 bases). The CDR3 length is 14 residues. Germline assignment: CDR1 SGHAT and CDR2 FQDESV (reference sequence). V was trimmed by 5 bases and J by 4 bases, leaving 14 bases between them. The chain's CDR3 is CASSPDRPGTEAFF. CDR3 DNA sequence: TGTGCCAGCAGCCCCGACAGGCCGGGCACTGAAGCTTTCTTT.

This clonotype appeared many times. The chain employs TRBV28 and TRBJ2-3; D remains ambiguous. V lost 2 bases and J lost 1, with 13 bases in between. Germline V gives CDR1 MDHEN, CDR2 SYDVKM. The CDR3 length is 16 residues. The CDR3 sequence is CASSLPAGEGTDTQYF. The CDR3 nucleotides are TGTGCCAGCAGTTTACCGGCTGGAGAAGGCACAGATACGCAGTATTTT.

The chain is built from TRBV7-9 and TRBJ1-4; 8 bases match TRBD1. Germline CDR1 and CDR2: SEHNR and FQNEAQ (reference sequence). J was trimmed by 8 bases and V by 6 bases; bases with no gene match: 5. The CDR3 has 13 residues. The DNA for the CDR3 is TGTGCCAGCAGGACAGGGGTCGGGGAAAAACTGTTTTTT. This encodes CASRTGVGEKLFF. Based on the CDR3 plus reference TRBV7-9 and TRBJ1-4, the full variable domain is DTGVSQNPRHKITKRGQNVTFRCDPISEHNRLYWYRQTLGQGPEFLTYFQNEAQLEKSRLLSDRFSAERPKGSFSTLEIQRTEQGDSAMYLCASRTGVGEKLFFGSGTQLSVL.

This clonotype was seen repeatedly, ten times or more. The rearrangement uses TRBV20-1 and TRBJ2-7; D is possibly TRBD2 (6 bases). V was shortened by 6 bases and J by 3 bases, with 21 bases between the two germline ends. Germline CDR1 DFQATT, CDR2 SNEGSKA (reference sequence). The length of the CDR3 is 15 residues. The CDR3 loop is CSARELRALDYEQYF. The CDR3 nucleotides are TGCAGTGCCCGGGAGCTGCGCGCCCTTGACTACGAGCAGTACTTC.

With respect to this clonotype: A much larger clone differs by one base, so this may be a read error. The chain combines TRBV9 with TRBJ1-2; TRBD1 might be the D (5 bases). The CDR3 spans 15 residues. CDR1 and CDR2 (germline): SGDLS, YYNGEE. CDR3 loop: CASSAGRLVNYGNTF. CDR3 bases: TGTGCCAGCAGCGCGGGACGTCTAGTTAACTATGGCAACACCTTC.

This clonotype was seen ten or more times. The V and J genes are TRBV5-1 and TRBJ2-6, with TRBD2 identical over 12 bases. The trim removed 5 bases at V and 2 bases at J, leaving 5 bases unmatched. From germline, CDR1 is SGHRS and CDR2 YFSETQ. The length of the CDR3 is 17 residues. The CDR3 is CASRTSGSVPGANVLTF. The CDR3 DNA sequence: TGCGCCAGCAGGACTAGCGGGAGCGTACCTGGGGCCAACGTCCTGACTTTC.

Ten or more counts support this clonotype. The chain employs TRBV3-1 and TRBJ2-3, with D perhaps TRBD2 (6 bases). V gave up 5 bases and J gave up 5 bases, with 17 bases separating them. CDR3 length: 15 amino acids. The germline V gene has CDR1 LGHDT and CDR2 YNNKEL (reference sequence). The chain's CDR3 is CASSGMTSSLDTQYF. CDR3 in DNA: TGTGCCAGCAGCGGAATGACTAGTTCTCTAGATACGCAGTATTTT.

This clonotype was detected ten times or more. The rearrangement links TRBV7-2 to TRBJ2-1; 9 nucleotides line up with TRBD2. V was pared by 5 bases and J by 10 bases, with 12 bases of the junction left unmatched. Germline CDR1 SGHTA, CDR2 FQGNSA. The CDR3 is 15 amino acids. In DNA form, the CDR3 reads TGTGCCAGCAGCCCTATAGCGGGAGCTCCCAAGGAGCAGTTCTTC. This codes for CASSPIAGAPKEQFF.

This clonotype has a count of ten or more. The CDR3 reads CASIGRGRYEQYF. CDR3 DNA: TGTGCCAGCATCGGCAGGGGGCGATACGAGCAGTACTTC. The chain recombines TRBV28 with TRBJ2-7; 8 nucleotides match TRBD1. With 7 bases clipped from V and 4 bases from J, the junction kept 6 bases outside the gene matches. Germline CDR1 MDHEN, CDR2 SYDVKM. The CDR3 spans 13 residues. Full variable domain (rest looked up from reference TRBV28 and TRBJ2-7): DVKVTQSSRYLVKRTGEKVFLECVQDMDHENMFWYRQDPGLGLRLIYFSYDVKMKEKGDIPEGYSVSREKKERFSLILESASTNQTSMYLCASIGRGRYEQYFGPGTRLTVT.

This clonotype was picked up many times. The V and J genes are TRBV20-1 and TRBJ2-7, with TRBD1 matching 8 bases. V shed 5 bases, J shed 5 bases, and the junction held 5 bases outside the gene matches. The CDR3 is 12 residues long. The germline gives CDR1 DFQATT, CDR2 SNEGSKA (reference sequence). The CDR3 DNA reads TGCAGTGCTCCTCAGGGGGCTGACGAGCAGTACTTC. Translated, it gives CSAPQGADEQYF.

This clonotype occurred many times. V usage is TRBV10-3 and J usage is TRBJ2-5; 14 bases line up with TRBD2. There are 14 residues in the CDR3. Germline values: CDR1 ENHRY, CDR2 SYGVKD. Trimming took 10 bases from V and 5 from J; bases not matched to a gene: 6. DNA for the CDR3: TGTGCCACCCAGGGGACTAGCGGGAGTGAGACCCAGTACTTC. Translating gives CATQGTSGSETQYF.

In this sample, this clonotype turned up many times. The V call is TRBV7-9, the J call TRBJ1-6; 11 bases are a match to TRBD1. Trimming took 5 bases from V and 0 from J; bases not matched to a gene: 3. This CDR3 contains 17 residues. Looked up from germline, CDR1 is SEHNR and CDR2 is FQNEAQ (reference sequence). The CDR3 DNA is TGTGCCAGCAGCCGGGGACAGGGGGACTCCTATAATTCACCCCTCCACTTT. Its translation: CASSRGQGDSYNSPLHF.